This TCR beta chain was found in a study of blood T cell repertoires in COVID-19. The data were produced by immunoSEQ multiplex PCR, yet TCRdb's version contains in-frame clones alone and is incomplete. Here the sample spans about 110,000 clones, around 81% being singletons. This CDR3 spans 15 amino acids. Germline values: CDR1 MNHEY, CDR2 SVGEGT. V lost 6 bases and J lost 2; bases outside the gene matches: 3. Sequencing used peripheral blood. The source of this sequence is a human donor in a cohort sampled during active or convalescent COVID-19. This chain joins TRBV6-2 or TRBV6-3 and TRBJ2-1, with 11 bases that match TRBD2. This CDR3 reads CASSQGLAAYNEQFF. The DNA for the CDR3 is TGTGCCAGCAGCCAGGGACTAGCGGCCTACAATGAGCAGTTCTTC.